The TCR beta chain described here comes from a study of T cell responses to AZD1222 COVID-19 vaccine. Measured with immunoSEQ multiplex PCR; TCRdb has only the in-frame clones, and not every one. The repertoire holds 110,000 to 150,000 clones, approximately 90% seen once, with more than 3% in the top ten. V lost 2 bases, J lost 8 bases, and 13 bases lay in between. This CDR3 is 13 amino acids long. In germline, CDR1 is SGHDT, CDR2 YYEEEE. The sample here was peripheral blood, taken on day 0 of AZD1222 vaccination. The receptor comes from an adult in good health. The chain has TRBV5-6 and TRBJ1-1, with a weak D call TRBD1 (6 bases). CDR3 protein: CASSFVGAGEAFF. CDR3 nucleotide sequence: TGTGCCAGCAGCTTTGTGGGGGCCGGGGAAGCTTTCTTT.